This T cell receptor (beta chain) emerged from a study of blood T cell repertoires in COVID-19. About the study: Researchers got acute and convalescent COVID-19 samples from the United States, Italy and Spain. Sources were T cells, B-cell-depleted T cells, or PBMCs; the material itself was cDNA or gDNA.

Some clones are missing from TCRdb's copy, which holds only in-frame ones; the method was immunoSEQ multiplex PCR. The data contain roughly 170,000 clones, 85% of them singletons. The CDR3 covers 15 residues. V shed 5 bases and J 0 bases; nucleotides not matched to a gene: 3. Germline V CDR1 and CDR2: MDHEN, SYDVKM. This clonotype was sampled from a woman between 45 and 65 years old with COVID-19, enrolled during active disease. The sample taken for sequencing was peripheral blood. The chain uses TRBV28 and TRBJ2-3; TRBD1 matches at 9 bases. The CDR3 region is CASSPGTGSTDTQYF. The CDR3 nucleotides are TGTGCCAGCAGTCCGGGGACAGGGAGCACAGATACGCAGTATTTT.